This is a list of T cell receptor beta chains from one sample in a study of blood T cell repertoires in COVID-19. Some clones are missing from TCRdb's copy, which holds only in-frame ones; the method was immunoSEQ multiplex PCR. The sample comprises more than 300,000 clones, around nine tenths of which are singletons, and 0.9% to 1.5% rests with the top ten. The sample was PBMCs or T cells enriched from blood (not recorded which). All receptors derive from a woman aged 18-29 years who had recovered from COVID-19. Each CDR3 is given without its conserved first and last residue. Each record gives: V gene, D gene, J gene, CDR3 protein. D genes are given only for firm matches.

TRBV12-3/TRBV12-4,NA,TRBJ1-1,ASSRATDEAF
TRBV7-2,NA,TRBJ1-5,ASSLTPGDQPQH
TRBV4-3,TRBD1,TRBJ1-2,ASSPGQDGSGYT
TRBV6-5,NA,TRBJ1-2,ASSYSSQGYYGYT
TRBV11-3,TRBD1,TRBJ2-3,ASSSRDRAPDTQY
TRBV7-9,TRBD1,TRBJ1-1,ASSLRDREGTEAF
TRBV11-2,NA,TRBJ2-3,ASSFAGTWDTQY
TRBV12-3/TRBV12-4,TRBD1,TRBJ1-1,ASSLGTGGMAF
TRBV30,NA,TRBJ1-2,AWSVRGAGGYT
TRBV30,NA,TRBJ1-1,AWSVEVKMNTEAF
TRBV6-5,TRBD2,TRBJ2-5,ASSSYGAGTQETQY
TRBV30,TRBD1,TRBJ2-7,AWSAGTGYEQY
TRBV6-1,TRBD2,TRBJ2-7,ASSEALQRGDPYEQY
TRBV2,NA,TRBJ2-7,ASSEGAGVSYEQY
TRBV5-1,NA,TRBJ1-5,ASSSDGVRGQPQH
TRBV28,NA,TRBJ2-2,ASSPGVGTGELF
TRBV5-1,NA,TRBJ1-2,ASSSDGTSYGYT
TRBV6-5,TRBD2,TRBJ2-1,ASSYRRGALYNEQF